These T cell receptor beta chains were read from a single sample in a study of immune evolution from preneoplasia to lung adenocarcinoma. Only in-frame clones appear in the TCRdb table, and some are missing; sequencing was by immunoSEQ multiplex PCR. The sample holds some 3,200 clones, roughly 85% seen once. Sequenced material: FFPE adjacent normal lung tissue. The receptors shown here come from a person aged 70 to 85 with lung adenocarcinoma. Each CDR3 is given with its conserved first and last residue. D genes are given only for firm matches. Expanded clones are given a class, and other clones once, few, many or no size at all.

.	TRBJ1-2	TRBV5-5	.	CASSPTLGRGYGYTF	TGTGCCAGCAGCCCAACTCTCGGACGGGGCTATGGCTACACCTTC
.	TRBJ2-3	TRBV2	.	CASRKGFSTDTQYF	TGTGCCAGCAGGAAGGGCTTTAGCACAGATACGCAGTATTTT
.	TRBJ2-7	TRBV18	.	CASSPGISGYEQYF	TGTGCCAGCTCACCGGGGATTAGCGGCTACGAGCAGTACTTC
.	TRBJ2-1	TRBV7-8	.	CASSLMGVEQFF	TGTGCCAGCAGCTTGATGGGTGTTGAGCAGTTCTTC
TRBD1	TRBJ1-1	TRBV12-5	.	CASGLLDRREAFF	TGTGCTAGTGGTTTGCTGGACAGGCGAGAAGCTTTCTTT
.	TRBJ2-1	TRBV9	.	CASSVALEAGNEQFF	TGTGCCAGCAGCGTAGCCCTCGAGGCGGGAAATGAGCAGTTCTTC
.	TRBJ2-5	TRBV7-6	.	CASSPTSGIETQYF	TGTGCCAGCAGCCCTACAAGCGGCATTGAGACCCAGTACTTC
TRBD1	TRBJ2-5	TRBV6-5	.	CASSYATGEETQYF	TGTGCCAGCAGTTACGCCACAGGGGAAGAGACCCAGTACTTC
.	TRBJ2-1	TRBV4-2	.	CASSQAGERINNEQFF	TGTGCCAGCAGCCAAGCGGGCGAGCGGATCAACAATGAGCAGTTCTTC
.	TRBJ2-6	TRBV11-1	.	CASSLAGGSGANVLTF	TGTGCCAGCAGCTTAGCGGGGGGTTCTGGGGCCAACGTCCTGACTTTC
.	TRBJ1-2	TRBV7-8	.	CASSSSDQRGYTF	TGTGCCAGCAGCTCTTCGGACCAAAGGGGCTACACCTTC
TRBD2	TRBJ2-2	TRBV5-1	.	CASKLAGHTGELFF	TGCGCCAGCAAGTTAGCGGGACACACCGGGGAGCTGTTTTTT
.	TRBJ1-5	TRBV5-1	.	CASSPDGRSNQPQHF	TGCGCCAGCAGCCCCGACGGACGGAGCAATCAGCCCCAGCATTTT
TRBD2	TRBJ2-2	TRBV18	.	CASSPVVAGETGELFF	TGTGCCAGCTCACCAGTAGTAGCGGGAGAAACCGGGGAGCTGTTTTTT
.	TRBJ2-7	TRBV4-1	once	CASSQTGHTEQYF	TGCGCCAGCAGCCAGACCGGACACACCGAGCAGTACTTC
.	TRBJ1-2	TRBV6-1	.	CASSEAWSGAGYGYTF	TGTGCCAGCAGTGAAGCTTGGTCAGGTGCCGGCTATGGCTACACCTTC
.	TRBJ1-3	TRBV9	.	CASSEYRGNTIYF	TGTGCCAGCAGCGAATATCGTGGAAACACCATATATTTT
.	TRBJ1-1	TRBV6-5	.	CASSRNRGAEAFF	TGTGCCAGCTCGAGGAACAGAGGTGCTGAAGCTTTCTTT
TRBD1	TRBJ1-5	TRBV19	.	CASTKGQGQNQPQHF	TGTGCCAGTACCAAGGGACAGGGTCAAAATCAGCCCCAGCATTTT
.	TRBJ2-5	TRBV20-1	.	CSARLVETQYF	TGCAGTGCTAGGTTGGTGGAGACCCAGTACTTC
TRBD1	TRBJ2-1	TRBV5-1	.	CASSYGQDHEQFF	TGCGCCAGCAGCTACGGACAGGATCACGAGCAGTTCTTC
.	TRBJ2-2	TRBV5-4	.	CASSSSLTAGELFF	TGTGCCAGCAGCTCCTCCCTAACCGCCGGGGAGCTGTTTTTT
.	TRBJ1-1	TRBV18	.	CASSPKIGGSEAFF	TGTGCCAGCTCACCGAAAATTGGAGGCTCTGAAGCTTTCTTT
TRBD1	TRBJ1-2	TRBV7-8	.	CASSRGTGGAPYGYTF	TGTGCCAGCAGCCGAGGGACAGGGGGCGCCCCCTATGGCTACACCTTC
.	TRBJ1-1	TRBV18	.	CASSPQRENTEAFF	TGTGCCAGCTCACCTCAAAGGGAGAACACTGAAGCTTTCTTT
.	TRBJ1-5	TRBV6-1	.	CASSEAGGDDQPQHF	TGTGCCAGCAGTGAAGCCGGGGGGGATGATCAGCCCCAGCATTTT
.	TRBJ2-7	TRBV6-5	.	CASSSRSPPYEQYF	TGTGCCAGCAGTTCCCGCTCTCCCCCCTACGAGCAGTACTTC
TRBD2	TRBJ2-5	TRBV19	.	CASSLRLAGRQETQYF	TGTGCCAGTAGTTTGCGACTAGCGGGGCGTCAAGAGACCCAGTACTTC